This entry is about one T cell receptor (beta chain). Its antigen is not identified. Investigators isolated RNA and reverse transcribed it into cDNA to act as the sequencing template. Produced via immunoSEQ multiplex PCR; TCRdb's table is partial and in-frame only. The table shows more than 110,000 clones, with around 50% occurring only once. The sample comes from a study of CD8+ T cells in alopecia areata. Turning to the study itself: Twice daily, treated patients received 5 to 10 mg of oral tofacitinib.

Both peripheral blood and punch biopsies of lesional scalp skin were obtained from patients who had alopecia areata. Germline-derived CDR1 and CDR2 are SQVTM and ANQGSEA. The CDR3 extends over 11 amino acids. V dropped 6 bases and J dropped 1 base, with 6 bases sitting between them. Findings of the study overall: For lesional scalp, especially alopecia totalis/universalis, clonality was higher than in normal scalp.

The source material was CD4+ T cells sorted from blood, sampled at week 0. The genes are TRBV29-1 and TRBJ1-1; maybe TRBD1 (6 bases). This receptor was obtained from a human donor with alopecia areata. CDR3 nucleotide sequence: TGCAGCGTGGACAGGAACACTGAAGCTTTCTTT. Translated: CSVDRNTEAFF.